The next 2 T cell receptor beta chains were all read from a single sample in a study of T-cell reconstitution after alpha-beta-depleted transplantation in children. TCRbeta library preparation incorporated unique molecular identifiers. TCRdb reprocessed the PCR reads with MiXCR, giving one entry per CDR3 protein. In the table there are around 500,000 distinct CDR3 sequences, approximately 12% of which are singletons. This specimen was PBMCs from the stem cell graft donor, taken from the stem cell graft. The receptors originated from a human donor who donated a stem cell graft to a child with combined immunodeficiency.

This clonotype occurred a few times. The chain combines TRBV15 with TRBJ2-2, with D possibly TRBD2 on 6 matching bases. The CDR3 has 13 residues. Germline CDR1 reads LNHNV; CDR2 reads YYDKDF (reference sequence). V lost 3 bases, J lost 9 bases, and 11 bases lay in between. CDR3 nucleotide sequence: TGTGCCACCAGCAGGCCTCGGGGGTGGGAGCTGTTTTTT. Protein product: CATSRPRGWELFF.

This clonotype has just a few counts. The J gene is TRBJ2-7, the V gene TRBV5-1; TRBD2 agrees at 9 bases. CDR3 length: 17 amino acids. The V gene end was trimmed by 4 bases and the J gene end by 0 bases; junction bases not matched to a gene: 11. Germline V gives CDR1 SGHRS, CDR2 YFSETQ. This CDR3 is CASSRFSGGTSSYEQYF. CDR3 nucleotide sequence: TGCGCCAGCAGCCGATTTAGCGGGGGCACCAGCTCCTACGAGCAGTACTTC.